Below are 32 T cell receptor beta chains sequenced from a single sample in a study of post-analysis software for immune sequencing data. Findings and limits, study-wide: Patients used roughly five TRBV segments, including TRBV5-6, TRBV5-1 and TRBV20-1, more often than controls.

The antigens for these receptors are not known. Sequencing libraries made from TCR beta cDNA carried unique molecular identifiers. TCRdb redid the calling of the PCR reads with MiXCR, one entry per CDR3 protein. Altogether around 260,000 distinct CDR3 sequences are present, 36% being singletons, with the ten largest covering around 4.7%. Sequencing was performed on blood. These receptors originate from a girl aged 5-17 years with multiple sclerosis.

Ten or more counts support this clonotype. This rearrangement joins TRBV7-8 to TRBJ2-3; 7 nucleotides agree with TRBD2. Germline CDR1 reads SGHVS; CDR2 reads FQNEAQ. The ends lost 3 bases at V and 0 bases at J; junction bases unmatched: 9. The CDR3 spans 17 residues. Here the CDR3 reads CASSLWALAESTDTQYF. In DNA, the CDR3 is TGTGCCAGCAGCTTGTGGGCCCTAGCGGAGAGCACAGATACGCAGTATTTT.

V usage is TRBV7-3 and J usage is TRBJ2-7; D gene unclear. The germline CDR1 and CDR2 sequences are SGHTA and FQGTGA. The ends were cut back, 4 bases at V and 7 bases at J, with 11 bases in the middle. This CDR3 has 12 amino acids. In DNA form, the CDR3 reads TGTGCCAGCAGCTCGGGTCTTGGGGAGCAGTACTTC. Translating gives CASSSGLGEQYF.

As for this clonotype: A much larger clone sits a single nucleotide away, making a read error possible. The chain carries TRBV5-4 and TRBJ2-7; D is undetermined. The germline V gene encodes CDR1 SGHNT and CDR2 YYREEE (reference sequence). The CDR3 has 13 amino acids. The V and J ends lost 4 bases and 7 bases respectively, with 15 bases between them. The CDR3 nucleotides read TGTGCCAGCAGCCCGAACAGTTACAATGAGCAGTACTTC. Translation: CASSPNSYNEQYF.

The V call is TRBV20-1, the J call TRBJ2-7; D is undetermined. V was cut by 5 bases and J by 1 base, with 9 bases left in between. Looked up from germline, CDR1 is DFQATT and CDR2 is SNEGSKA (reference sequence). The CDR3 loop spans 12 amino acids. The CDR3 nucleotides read TGCAGTGCTGCTCTAGATTCCTACGAGCAGTACTTC. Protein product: CSAALDSYEQYF.

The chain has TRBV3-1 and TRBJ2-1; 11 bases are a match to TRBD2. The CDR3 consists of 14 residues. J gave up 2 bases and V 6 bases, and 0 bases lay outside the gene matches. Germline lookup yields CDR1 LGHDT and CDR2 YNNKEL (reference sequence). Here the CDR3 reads CASRTSGAYNEQFF. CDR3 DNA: TGTGCCAGCAGGACTAGCGGGGCCTACAATGAGCAGTTCTTC.

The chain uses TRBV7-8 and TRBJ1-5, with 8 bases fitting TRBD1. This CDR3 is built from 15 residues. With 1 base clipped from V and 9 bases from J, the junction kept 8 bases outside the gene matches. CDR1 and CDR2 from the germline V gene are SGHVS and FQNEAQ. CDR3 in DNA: TGTGCCAGCAGCTTAGAGGGACAGGTCTCGTCGCCCCAGCATTTT. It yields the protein CASSLEGQVSSPQHF.

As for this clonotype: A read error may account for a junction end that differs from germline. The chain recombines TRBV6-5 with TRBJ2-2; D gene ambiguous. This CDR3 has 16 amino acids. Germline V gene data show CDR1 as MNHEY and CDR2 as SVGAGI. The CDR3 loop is CANSYSFFGNTGELFF. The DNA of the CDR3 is TGTGCCAACAGTTACTCTTTTTTTGGGAACACCGGGGAGCTGTTTTTT.

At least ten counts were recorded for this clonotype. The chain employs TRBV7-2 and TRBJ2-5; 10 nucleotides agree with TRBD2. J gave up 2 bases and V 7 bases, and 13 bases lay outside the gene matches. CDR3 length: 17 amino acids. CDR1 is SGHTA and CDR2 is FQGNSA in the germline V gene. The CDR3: CASTRLSGSGGQETQYF. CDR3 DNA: TGTGCCAGCACCCGGTTATCGGGTAGCGGGGGGCAAGAGACCCAGTACTTC.

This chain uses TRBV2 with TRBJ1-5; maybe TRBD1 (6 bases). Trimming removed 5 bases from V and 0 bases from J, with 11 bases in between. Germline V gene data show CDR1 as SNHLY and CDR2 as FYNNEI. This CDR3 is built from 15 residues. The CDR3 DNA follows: TGTGCCAGCAGTCCCGACAGGCTTAGCAATCAGCCCCAGCATTTT. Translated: CASSPDRLSNQPQHF. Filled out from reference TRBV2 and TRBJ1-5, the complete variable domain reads EPEVTQTPSHQVTQMGQEVILRCVPISNHLYFYWYRQILGQKVEFLVSFYNNEISEKSEIFDDQFSVERPDGSNFTLKIRSTKLEDSAMYFCASSPDRLSNQPQHFGDGTRLSIL.

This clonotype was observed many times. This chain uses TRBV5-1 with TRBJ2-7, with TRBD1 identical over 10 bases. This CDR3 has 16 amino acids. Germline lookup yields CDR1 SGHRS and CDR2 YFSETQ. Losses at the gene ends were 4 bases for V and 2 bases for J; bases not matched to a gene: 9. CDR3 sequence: CASSKGQGSAPYEQYF. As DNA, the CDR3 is TGCGCCAGCAGCAAGGGACAGGGGTCGGCTCCCTACGAGCAGTACTTC.

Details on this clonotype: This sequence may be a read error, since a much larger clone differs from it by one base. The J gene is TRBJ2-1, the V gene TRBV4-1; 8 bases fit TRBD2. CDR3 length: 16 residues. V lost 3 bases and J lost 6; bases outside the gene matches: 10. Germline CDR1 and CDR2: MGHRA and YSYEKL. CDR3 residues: CASSQGLAGWGNEQFF. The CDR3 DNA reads TGCGCCAGCAGCCAGGGATTAGCGGGGTGGGGCAATGAGCAGTTCTTC.

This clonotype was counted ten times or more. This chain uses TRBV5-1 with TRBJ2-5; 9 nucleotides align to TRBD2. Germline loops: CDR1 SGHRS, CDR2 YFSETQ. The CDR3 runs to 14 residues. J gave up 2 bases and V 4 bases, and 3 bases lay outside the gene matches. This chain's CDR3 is CASSHLAGQETQYF. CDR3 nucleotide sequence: TGCGCCAGCAGCCATCTAGCGGGGCAAGAGACCCAGTACTTC.

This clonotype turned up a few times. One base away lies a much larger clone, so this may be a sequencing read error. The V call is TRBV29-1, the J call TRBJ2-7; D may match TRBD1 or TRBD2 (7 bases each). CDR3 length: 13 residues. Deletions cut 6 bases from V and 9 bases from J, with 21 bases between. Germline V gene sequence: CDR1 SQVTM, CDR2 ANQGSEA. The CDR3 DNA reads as TGCAGCGTCCTACGGGGGAGGGGGCGGGTGCAGTACTTC. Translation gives CSVLRGRGRVQYF.

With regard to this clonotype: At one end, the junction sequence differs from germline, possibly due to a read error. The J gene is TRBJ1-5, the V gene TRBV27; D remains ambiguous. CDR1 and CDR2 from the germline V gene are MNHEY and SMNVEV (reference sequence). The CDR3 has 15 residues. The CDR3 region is CAGSPFPETNQPQHF. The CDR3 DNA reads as TGTGCCGGCAGCCCTTTCCCCGAAACGAATCAGCCCCAGCATTTT.

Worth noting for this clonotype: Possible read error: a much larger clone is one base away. CDR3 sequence reads: CASSWGAGVVADTQCF. DNA for the CDR3: TGCGCCAGCAGCTGGGGAGCGGGAGTCGTAGCAGATACGCAGTGTTTT. The V and J genes are TRBV5-1 and TRBJ2-3; 8 bases agree with TRBD2. CDR1 SGHRS and CDR2 YFSETQ come from the germline V gene. The CDR3 runs to 16 residues.

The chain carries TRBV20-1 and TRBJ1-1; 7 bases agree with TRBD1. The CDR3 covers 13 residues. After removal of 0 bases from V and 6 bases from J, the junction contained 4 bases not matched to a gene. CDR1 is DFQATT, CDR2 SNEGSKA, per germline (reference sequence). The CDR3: CSARETGIPEAFF. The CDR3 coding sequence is TGCAGTGCTAGAGAGACAGGGATCCCTGAAGCTTTCTTT.

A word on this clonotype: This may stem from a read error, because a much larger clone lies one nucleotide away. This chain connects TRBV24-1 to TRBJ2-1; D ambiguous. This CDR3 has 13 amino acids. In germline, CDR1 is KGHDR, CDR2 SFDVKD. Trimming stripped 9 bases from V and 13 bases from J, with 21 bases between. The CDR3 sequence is CATPTSLQETQFF. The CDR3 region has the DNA TGTGCCACCCCGACTTCTCTCCAAGAGACCCAGTTCTTC.

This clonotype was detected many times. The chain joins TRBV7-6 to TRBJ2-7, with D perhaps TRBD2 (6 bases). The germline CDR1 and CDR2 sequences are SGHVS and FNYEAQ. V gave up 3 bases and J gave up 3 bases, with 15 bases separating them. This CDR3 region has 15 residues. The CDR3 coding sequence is TGTGCCAGCAGCTTGTTGGGCGGGAAGCGCTACGAGCAGTACTTC. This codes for CASSLLGGKRYEQYF.

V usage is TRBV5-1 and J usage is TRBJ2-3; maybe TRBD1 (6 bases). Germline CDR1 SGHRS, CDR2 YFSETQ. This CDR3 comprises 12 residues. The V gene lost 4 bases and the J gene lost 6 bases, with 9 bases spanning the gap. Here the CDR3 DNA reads TGCGCCAGCAGCACAGGGCGGGATACGCAGTATTTT. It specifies CASSTGRDTQYF.

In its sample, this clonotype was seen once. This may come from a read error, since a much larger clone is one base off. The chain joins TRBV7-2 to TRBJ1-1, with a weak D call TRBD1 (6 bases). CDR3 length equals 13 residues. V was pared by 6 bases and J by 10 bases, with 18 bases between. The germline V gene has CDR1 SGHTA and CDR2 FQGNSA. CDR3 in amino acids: CASRTTGSGGAFF. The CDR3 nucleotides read TGTGCCAGCAGGACAACAGGGTCGGGGGGAGCTTTCTTT.

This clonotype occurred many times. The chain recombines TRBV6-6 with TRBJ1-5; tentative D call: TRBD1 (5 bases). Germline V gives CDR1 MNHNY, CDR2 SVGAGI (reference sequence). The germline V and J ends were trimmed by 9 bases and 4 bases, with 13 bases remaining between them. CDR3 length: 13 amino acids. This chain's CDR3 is CASRLKGNQPQHF. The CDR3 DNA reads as TGTGCCAGTAGATTGAAGGGGAATCAGCCCCAGCATTTT.

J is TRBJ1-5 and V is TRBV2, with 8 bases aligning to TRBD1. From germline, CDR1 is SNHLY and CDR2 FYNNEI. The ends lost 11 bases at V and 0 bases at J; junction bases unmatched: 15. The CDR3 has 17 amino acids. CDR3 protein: CACPTDRAGSSNQPQHF. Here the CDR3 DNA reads TGTGCCTGCCCGACGGACAGGGCGGGGTCTAGCAATCAGCCCCAGCATTTT.

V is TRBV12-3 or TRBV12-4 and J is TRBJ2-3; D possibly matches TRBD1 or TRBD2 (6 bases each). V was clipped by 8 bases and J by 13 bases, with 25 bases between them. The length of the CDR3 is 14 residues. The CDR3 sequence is CASRFGGRTDVEYF. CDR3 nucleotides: TGTGCCAGCCGCTTTGGGGGGCGCACAGATGTGGAGTATTTT.

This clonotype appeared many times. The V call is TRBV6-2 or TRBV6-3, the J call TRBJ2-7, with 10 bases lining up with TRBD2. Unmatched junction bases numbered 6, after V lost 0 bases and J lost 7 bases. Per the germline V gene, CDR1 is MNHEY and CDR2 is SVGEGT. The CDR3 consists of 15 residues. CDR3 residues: CASSYSPSGGGEQYF. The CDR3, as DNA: TGTGCCAGCAGTTACTCGCCTAGCGGGGGTGGAGAGCAGTACTTC.

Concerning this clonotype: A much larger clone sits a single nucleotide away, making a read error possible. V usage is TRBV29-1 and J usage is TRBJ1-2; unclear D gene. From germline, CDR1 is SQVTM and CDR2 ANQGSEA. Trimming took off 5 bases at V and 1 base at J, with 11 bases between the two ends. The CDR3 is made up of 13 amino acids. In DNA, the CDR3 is TGCAGCGTTCGGCAGGCCCTTAACTATGGCTACACCTTC. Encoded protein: CSVRQALNYGYTF.

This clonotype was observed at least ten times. CDR3 in DNA: TGTGCCAGCAGCTTAGTCGGGGGGGCTGGGGAGACCCAGTACTTC. The encoded protein is CASSLVGGAGETQYF. The rearrangement joins TRBV11-2 to TRBJ2-5, with 8 bases matching TRBD2. Trimming cost V 1 base and J 5 bases; bases outside gene matches: 6. Germline CDR1 and CDR2: SGHAT and FQNNGV. This CDR3 comprises 15 residues.

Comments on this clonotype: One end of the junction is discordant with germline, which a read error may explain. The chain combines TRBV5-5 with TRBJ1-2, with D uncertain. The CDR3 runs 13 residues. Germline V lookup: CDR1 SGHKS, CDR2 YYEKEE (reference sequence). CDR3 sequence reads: CASGFGRSEGYTF. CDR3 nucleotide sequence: TGTGCCAGCGGCTTCGGAAGGAGTGAAGGCTACACCTTC.

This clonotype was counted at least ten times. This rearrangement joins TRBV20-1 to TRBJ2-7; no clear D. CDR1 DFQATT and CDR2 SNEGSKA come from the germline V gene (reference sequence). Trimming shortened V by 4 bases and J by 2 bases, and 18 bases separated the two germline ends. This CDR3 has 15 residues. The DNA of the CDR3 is TGCAGTGCTATCCCCAGGAGTTTCGGAGCCTACGAGCAGTACTTC. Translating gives CSAIPRSFGAYEQYF.

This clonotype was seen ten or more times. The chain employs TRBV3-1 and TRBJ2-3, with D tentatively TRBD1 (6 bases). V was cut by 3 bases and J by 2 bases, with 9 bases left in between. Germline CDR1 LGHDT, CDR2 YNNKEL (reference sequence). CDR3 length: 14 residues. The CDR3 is CASSHRGLTDTQYF. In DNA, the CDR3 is TGTGCCAGCAGCCACAGGGGTCTCACAGATACGCAGTATTTT.

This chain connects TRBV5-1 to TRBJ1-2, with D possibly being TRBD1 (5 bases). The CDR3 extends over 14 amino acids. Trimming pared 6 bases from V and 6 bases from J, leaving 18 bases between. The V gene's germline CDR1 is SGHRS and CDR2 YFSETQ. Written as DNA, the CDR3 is TGCGCCAGCACGAGGGCCCAGGGATATGATGGCTACACCTTC. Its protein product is CASTRAQGYDGYTF.

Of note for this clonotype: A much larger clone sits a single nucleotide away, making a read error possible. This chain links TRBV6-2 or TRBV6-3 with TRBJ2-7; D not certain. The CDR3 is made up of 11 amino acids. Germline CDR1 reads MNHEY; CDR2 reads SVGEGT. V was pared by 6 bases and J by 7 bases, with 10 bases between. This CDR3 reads CASRRMNEQYF. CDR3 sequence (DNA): TGTGCCAGCAGAAGGATGAATGAGCAGTACTTC.

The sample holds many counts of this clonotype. CDR3 protein: CASRQPGDGYTF. CDR3 bases: TGTGCCAGCAGGCAACCAGGGGATGGCTACACCTTC. The chain combines TRBV12-3 or TRBV12-4 with TRBJ1-2, with D maybe TRBD1 (6 bases). The CDR3 covers 12 residues. V was cut by 6 bases and J by 6 bases, with 11 bases left in between.